Listed here are 29 T cell receptor beta chains from one sample, sequenced in a study of T cells in Graves' hyperthyroidism and ophthalmopathy. TCR beta CDR3 regions were amplified from RNA transcripts. When the TCR CDR3 underwent first-round RT-PCR, the HTBI primer set was used. MiXCR, run by TCRdb on the multiplex PCR reads, gives a single entry per CDR3 protein. The sample includes roughly 500,000 distinct CDR3 sequences, about 46% of them seen just once. The sequenced material came from peripheral blood or thyroid tissue (not recorded which). These receptors were obtained from an adult woman with Graves' disease, either hyperthyroidism or ophthalmopathy (not recorded which).

Many counts were recorded for this clonotype. The gene calls are TRBV4-1 and TRBJ1-6; D is undetermined. Germline lookup yields CDR1 MGHRA and CDR2 YSYEKL. The length of the CDR3 is 15 residues. V lost 0 bases to trimming and J lost 5 bases, with 8 bases between them. CDR3: CASSQEDRDNSPLHF. The CDR3 bases are TGCGCCAGCAGCCAAGAAGACCGGGATAATTCACCCCTCCACTTT.

This chain links TRBV10-3 with TRBJ2-2; a possible D gene is TRBD2 (5 bases). The germline gives CDR1 ENHRY, CDR2 SYGVKD. Between the trimmed V and J ends, which lost 2 bases and 4 bases, there was a span of 14 bases. This CDR3 is built from 16 residues. The DNA for the CDR3 is TGTGCCATCAGTGAGCGCAAGAGAGGGAGCACCGGGGAGCTGTTTTTT. Protein sequence: CAISERKRGSTGELFF.

In this sample, this clonotype turned up many times. V and J are TRBV29-1 and TRBJ1-4; D possibly corresponds to TRBD1 (5 bases). The V end lost 4 bases, the J end lost 7 bases, and 13 bases lay between the germline ends. The CDR3 loop spans 13 amino acids. CDR1 and CDR2 from the germline V gene are SQVTM and ANQGSEA. The CDR3 DNA is TGCAGCGTTGGAGAGGGGAGAGGTGAAAAACTGTTTTTT. This gives the protein CSVGEGRGEKLFF.

V usage is TRBV7-9 and J usage is TRBJ2-2, with 8 bases identical to TRBD2. J gave up 1 base and V 3 bases, and 1 base lay outside the gene matches. Germline-derived CDR1 and CDR2 are SEHNR and FQNEAQ (reference sequence). CDR3 size: 15 residues. CDR3 in DNA: TGTGCCAGCAGCTTGGGACTAGTGAACACCGGGGAGCTGTTTTTT. This translates into CASSLGLVNTGELFF.

This clonotype was seen only a few times. This sequence joins TRBV29-1 and TRBJ1-2; D is uncertain. Trimming pared 2 bases from V and 3 bases from J, leaving 7 bases between. In germline, CDR1 is SQVTM, CDR2 ANQGSEA. The CDR3 sequence is 12 residues long. The CDR3 spells CSVENRDYGYTF. CDR3 nucleotide sequence: TGCAGCGTTGAAAATAGGGACTATGGCTACACCTTC.

The CDR3 DNA reads TGCAGTGTACCAGGGCGGGGGGATCCTGAAGCTTTCTTT. Translation gives CSVPGRGDPEAFF. The chain is built from TRBV20-1 and TRBJ1-1, with D possibly matching TRBD1 (5 bases). The germline V and J ends were trimmed by 7 bases and 6 bases, with 18 bases remaining between them. CDR3 length equals 13 residues. In germline, CDR1 is DFQATT, CDR2 SNEGSKA (reference sequence).

The CDR3 loop reads CSVGSGRATIETQYF. The CDR3 DNA follows: TGCAGCGTTGGGAGCGGGAGGGCCACTATAGAGACCCAGTACTTC. This rearrangement joins TRBV29-1 to TRBJ2-5; 10 bases match TRBD2. The CDR3 runs to 15 residues. Germline-derived CDR1 and CDR2 are SQVTM and ANQGSEA. V was pared by 4 bases and J by 4 bases, with 9 bases of the junction left unmatched.

This clonotype has at least ten counts. CDR3 residues: CASSQDPAGVETQYF. In DNA, the CDR3 is TGCGCCAGCAGCCAAGATCCAGCGGGAGTAGAGACCCAGTACTTC. The chain is built from TRBV4-3 and TRBJ2-5; 8 bases are a match to TRBD2. This CDR3 has 15 residues. V gave up 0 bases and J gave up 4 bases; unmatched junction bases: 4. Germline loops: CDR1 LGHNA, CDR2 YSLEER.

For the CDR3, the DNA is TGTGCCAGCAGTGAAGAGGGGGCCGGGACTGAAGCTTTCTTT. Translation: CASSEEGAGTEAFF. V gene TRBV2 combines with J gene TRBJ1-1, with 7 bases matching TRBD1. V lost 1 base and J lost 5; bases outside the gene matches: 4. Germline CDR1 reads SNHLY; CDR2 reads FYNNEI. This CDR3 has 14 amino acids.

In this sample, this clonotype turned up a few times. CDR3 residues: CASSTDRAYEQYF. The CDR3 DNA follows: TGTGCCAGCAGCACTGACCGGGCATACGAGCAGTACTTC. The rearrangement links TRBV7-8 to TRBJ2-7; D is unclear. The CDR3 is 13 amino acids. Per the germline V gene, CDR1 is SGHVS and CDR2 is FQNEAQ. V lost 5 bases and J lost 4, with 12 bases in between.

This clonotype was observed many times. This chain links TRBV20-1 with TRBJ2-2; 10 positions match TRBD1. CDR1 is DFQATT and CDR2 is SNEGSKA in the germline V gene (reference sequence). This CDR3 is 16 amino acids long. Losses at the gene ends were 6 bases for V and 3 bases for J; bases not matched to a gene: 10. CDR3 protein: CSAGDRGRLHTGELFF. The DNA of the CDR3 is TGCAGTGCCGGGGACAGGGGAAGGCTCCACACCGGGGAGCTGTTTTTT.

The rearrangement joins TRBV24-1 to TRBJ1-5, with 9 nucleotides matching TRBD1. Losses at the gene ends were 3 bases for V and 3 bases for J; bases not matched to a gene: 2. In germline, CDR1 is KGHDR, CDR2 SFDVKD. The CDR3 contains 15 residues. CDR3 in amino acids: CATSDTGGYNQPQHF. The CDR3 DNA follows: TGTGCCACCAGTGATACAGGGGGCTACAATCAGCCCCAGCATTTT.

This clonotype occurred once. This rearrangement joins TRBV5-4 to TRBJ2-5, with TRBD1 identical over 9 bases. J lost 5 bases, V lost 7 bases, and 12 bases had no gene match. The CDR3 has 15 amino acids. Germline assignment: CDR1 SGHNT and CDR2 YYREEE (reference sequence). Here the CDR3 DNA reads TGTGCCAGCGGGGGCATGACAGGGGGTTCCGAGACCCAGTACTTC. The encoded protein is CASGGMTGGSETQYF.

This clonotype was counted only a few times. V gene TRBV20-1 combines with J gene TRBJ1-1; 8 bases line up with TRBD1. The germline gives CDR1 DFQATT, CDR2 SNEGSKA (reference sequence). After removal of 4 bases from V and 0 bases from J, the junction contained 7 bases not matched to a gene. The CDR3 consists of 15 residues. In DNA, the CDR3 is TGCAGTGCTACGACAGGGGCGGCGTTGAACACTGAAGCTTTCTTT. Protein product: CSATTGAALNTEAFF.

This clonotype was seen many times. V and J are TRBV7-9 and TRBJ2-7; TRBD1 matches 9 bases. Germline CDR1 and CDR2: SEHNR and FQNEAQ (reference sequence). V was clipped by 5 bases and J by 5 bases; unmatched bases: 7. The CDR3 is made up of 14 amino acids. CDR3 coding DNA: TGTGCCAGCAGCCCGGGGACAGGGCGGCACGAGCAGTACTTC. It encodes CASSPGTGRHEQYF.

The V call is TRBV29-1, the J call TRBJ1-4; perhaps TRBD1 as D (5 bases). V lost 6 bases and J lost 6, with 17 bases in between. The CDR3 has 14 amino acids. From germline, CDR1 is SQVTM and CDR2 ANQGSEA. CDR3 DNA sequence: TGCAGCGTAGGGGACGTGGGGGGAGATGAAAAACTGTTTTTT. Translated, it gives CSVGDVGGDEKLFF.

The table lists this clonotype with many counts. The CDR3 sequence: CASSTGQYGYTF. CDR3 sequence (DNA): TGCGCCAGCAGCACGGGACAGTATGGCTACACCTTC. J is TRBJ1-2 and V is TRBV5-1; 7 nucleotides match TRBD1. V was pared by 4 bases and J by 5 bases, with 2 bases of the junction left unmatched. This CDR3 is 12 amino acids long. CDR1 and CDR2 (germline): SGHRS, YFSETQ.

The chain is built from TRBV20-1 and TRBJ2-5, with 8 bases lining up with TRBD2. V shed 6 bases and J 5 bases; nucleotides not matched to a gene: 14. In germline, CDR1 is DFQATT, CDR2 SNEGSKA (reference sequence). The CDR3 extends over 15 amino acids. The CDR3 DNA reads as TGCAGTGCCCAGGCGGGAGGAAGGAGGGGGGAGACCCAGTACTTC. Protein sequence: CSAQAGGRRGETQYF.

This clonotype has more than one count but fewer than ten. CDR3 bases: TGCAGCGTTACCGTAGCGGGAGGAACAGATACGCAGTATTTT. This codes for CSVTVAGGTDTQYF. The V and J genes are TRBV29-1 and TRBJ2-3, with TRBD2 matching 10 bases. The V segment lost 5 bases and the J segment 3 bases; nucleotides outside the gene matches: 5. Germline CDR1 SQVTM, CDR2 ANQGSEA. CDR3 size: 14 residues.

The CDR3 DNA sequence: TGTGCCAGCAGGGTGGTAGCTCGTACCGGGCCCCAGTACTTC. Translation: CASRVVARTGPQYF. The chain has TRBV2 and TRBJ2-5, with D unresolved. CDR1 and CDR2 (germline): SNHLY, FYNNEI. V dropped 6 bases and J dropped 9 bases, with 20 bases sitting between them. The CDR3 runs 14 residues.

This clonotype was seen a handful of times. The V gene is TRBV7-9, the J gene TRBJ1-3; weak D call: TRBD1 (6 bases). V dropped 3 bases and J dropped 6 bases, with 12 bases sitting between them. CDR3 length equals 14 residues. CDR1 and CDR2 (germline): SEHNR, FQNEAQ (reference sequence). The CDR3 here is CASSLGQTLNTIYF. As DNA, the CDR3 is TGTGCCAGCAGCTTGGGACAAACACTAAACACCATATATTTT.

The DNA of the CDR3 is TGTGCCTGGAGTGTAAATTTTCAAGAGACCCAGTACTTC. This sequence encodes CAWSVNFQETQYF. This chain connects TRBV30 to TRBJ2-5; no clear D. The CDR3 is 13 residues long. V dropped 0 bases and J dropped 2 bases, with 7 bases sitting between them. CDR1 GTSNPN and CDR2 SVGIG come from the germline V gene (reference sequence).

V gene TRBV2 combines with J gene TRBJ2-2; TRBD1 is a possible D gene (6 bases). Germline CDR1 SNHLY, CDR2 FYNNEI. With 10 bases removed from V and 4 bases from J, the gap between germline ends came to 16 bases. CDR3 length equals 14 residues. CDR3 protein: CATAGTPLTGELFF. The DNA of the CDR3 is TGTGCCACCGCCGGGACACCTCTCACCGGGGAGCTGTTTTTT. Full variable domain (rest looked up from reference TRBV2 and TRBJ2-2): EPEVTQTPSHQVTQMGQEVILRCVPISNHLYFYWYRQILGQKVEFLVSFYNNEISEKSEIFDDQFSVERPDGSNFTLKIRSTKLEDSAMYFCATAGTPLTGELFFGEGSRLTVL.

CDR3 nucleotides: TGCAGCTTAGATCGGGGGGGTGAGCAGTACTTC. This gives the protein CSLDRGGEQYF. The J gene is TRBJ2-7, the V gene TRBV29-1, with 8 bases matching TRBD2. Germline V gives CDR1 SQVTM, CDR2 ANQGSEA. V lost 8 bases, J lost 7 bases, and 7 bases stayed unmatched. The CDR3 is 11 amino acids.

This clonotype was seen more than once but under ten times. At one end, the junction sequence differs from germline, possibly due to a read error. This sequence joins TRBV6-1 and TRBJ1-1; D unclear. Germline assignment: CDR1 MNHNS and CDR2 SASEGT. The CDR3 spans 8 residues. CDR3 amino acids: CAISEAFF. For the CDR3, the DNA is TGTGCCATCAGTGAAGCTTTCTTT.

This clonotype was detected many times. This chain links TRBV25-1 with TRBJ1-1, with unresolved D. The germline V and J ends were trimmed by 4 bases and 10 bases, with 16 bases remaining between them. There are 13 residues in the CDR3. Germline V CDR1 and CDR2: MGHDK, SYGVNS. The CDR3 sequence is CASSASPKGRAFF. CDR3 in DNA: TGTGCCAGCAGTGCTTCCCCAAAAGGGAGAGCTTTCTTT. Drawing the rest from reference TRBV25-1 and TRBJ1-1, the complete variable domain is EADIYQTPRYLVIGTGKKITLECSQTMGHDKMYWYQQDPGMELHLIHYSYGVNSTEKGDLSSESTVSRIRTEHFPLTLESARPSHTSQYLCASSASPKGRAFFGQGTRLTVV.

The chain couples TRBV29-1 to TRBJ2-7; D possibly corresponds to TRBD1 (6 bases). Germline V gives CDR1 SQVTM, CDR2 ANQGSEA. Trimming left V 6 bases short and J 0 bases short, with 18 bases between. This CDR3 is 15 amino acids long. CDR3 residues: CSVTSGTQSSYEQYF. The DNA for the CDR3 is TGCAGCGTCACTTCCGGGACACAAAGCTCCTACGAGCAGTACTTC.

This clonotype has at least ten counts. The CDR3 bases are TGTGCCAGCAGTTACACCGGGACAGGGGGGGAAAAACTGTTTTTT. Its protein is CASSYTGTGGEKLFF. The gene calls are TRBV6-5 and TRBJ1-4; 11 bases fit TRBD1. Germline V lookup: CDR1 MNHEY, CDR2 SVGAGI. V shed 2 bases, J shed 8 bases, and the junction held 4 bases outside the gene matches. There are 15 residues in the CDR3.

The chain links TRBV20-1 to TRBJ1-1; 9 nucleotides line up with TRBD1. The junction had 13 bases not matched to a gene; V was cut back by 2 bases and J by 6 bases. CDR1 and CDR2 from the germline V gene are DFQATT and SNEGSKA (reference sequence). CDR3 size: 16 residues. The CDR3 loop reads CSARKPGTGWLSEAFF. For the CDR3, the DNA is TGCAGTGCTAGAAAACCCGGGACAGGGTGGCTGTCTGAAGCTTTCTTT.